These T cell receptor beta chains were read from a single sample in a study of kidney transplant recipient with SARS-CoV-2 infection. TCRdb independently ran MiXCR on the reads; one entry per CDR3 protein. This table holds under 300,000 distinct CDR3 sequences, around 30% found once. The sample consisted of a blood sample, taken at baseline and between days 110 and 120 from a kidney transplant recipient. These receptors all come from a male patient aged 25 to 39 who had COVID-19 and was a kidney transplant recipient. The T cells may come from the graft donor. The CDR3 runs from the conserved cysteine through the conserved F or W. Fields, in order: CDR3 length, D gene, J gene, V gene, clone size, CDR3 protein, CDR3 DNA. The D gene is left open where the match is weak. Only part of the rows carry a size: once, few, many, or a class if the clone is expanded.

CDR3 length: 12; D gene: .; J gene: TRBJ2-1; V gene: TRBV6-6; clone size: .; CDR3 protein: CASSSAQNEQFF; CDR3 DNA: TGTGCCAGCAGTTCGGCACAAAATGAGCAGTTCTTC
CDR3 length: 15; D gene: TRBD2; J gene: TRBJ2-2; V gene: TRBV20-1; clone size: many; CDR3 protein: CSAKRGGQHTGELFF; CDR3 DNA: TGCAGTGCTAAACGCGGGGGGCAGCACACCGGGGAGCTGTTTTTT
CDR3 length: 15; D gene: TRBD1; J gene: TRBJ1-5; V gene: TRBV18; clone size: many; CDR3 protein: CASSRDSTAGQPQHF; CDR3 DNA: TGTGCCAGCTCACGGGACAGTACGGCGGGTCAGCCCCAGCATTTT
CDR3 length: 15; D gene: .; J gene: TRBJ2-3; V gene: TRBV20-1; clone size: few; CDR3 protein: CSARDTGVVSDTQYF; CDR3 DNA: TGCAGTGCTAGAGATACGGGAGTAGTTTCTGATACGCAGTATTTT
CDR3 length: 13; D gene: TRBD1; J gene: TRBJ1-2; V gene: TRBV6-5; clone size: many; CDR3 protein: CASSDRVGGGYTF; CDR3 DNA: TGTGCCAGCAGTGACAGGGTCGGAGGGGGCTACACCTTC
CDR3 length: 12; D gene: .; J gene: TRBJ2-1; V gene: TRBV6-1; clone size: many; CDR3 protein: CASSEPGYEQFF; CDR3 DNA: TGTGCCAGCAGTGAACCAGGGTATGAGCAGTTCTTC
CDR3 length: 13; D gene: .; J gene: TRBJ1-4; V gene: TRBV2; clone size: many; CDR3 protein: CASSRTYNEKLFF; CDR3 DNA: TGTGCCAGCAGCAGGACTTATAATGAAAAACTGTTTTTT
CDR3 length: 14; D gene: .; J gene: TRBJ2-1; V gene: TRBV7-2; clone size: .; CDR3 protein: CASRIGFPYNEQFF; CDR3 DNA: TGTGCCAGCAGAATAGGATTCCCCTACAATGAGCAGTTCTTC
CDR3 length: 17; D gene: .; J gene: TRBJ1-2; V gene: TRBV6-8; clone size: many; CDR3 protein: CASSRSARSRKTYGYTF; CDR3 DNA: TGTGCCAGCAGTCGGAGCGCACGCTCTAGAAAGACCTATGGCTACACCTTC
CDR3 length: 13; D gene: .; J gene: TRBJ1-5; V gene: TRBV12-3/TRBV12-4; clone size: many; CDR3 protein: CASSSPGGQPQHF; CDR3 DNA: TGTGCCAGCAGTTCCCCCGGTGGACAGCCCCAGCATTTT
CDR3 length: 15; D gene: .; J gene: TRBJ1-3; V gene: TRBV7-8; clone size: many; CDR3 protein: CASSLKIDEGNTIYF; CDR3 DNA: TGTGCCAGCAGCTTGAAGATCGATGAGGGAAACACCATATATTTT
CDR3 length: 16; D gene: .; J gene: TRBJ1-6; V gene: TRBV6-1; clone size: .; CDR3 protein: CASGETPRGYNSPLHF; CDR3 DNA: TGTGCCAGCGGTGAAACCCCTCGCGGTTATAATTCACCCCTCCACTTT
CDR3 length: 17; D gene: .; J gene: TRBJ1-2; V gene: TRBV3-1; clone size: many; CDR3 protein: CASSYVNTLRKTYGYTF; CDR3 DNA: TGTGCCAGCAGCTACGTTAACACCCTTCGAAAGACCTATGGCTACACCTTC
CDR3 length: 16; D gene: .; J gene: TRBJ2-1; V gene: TRBV6-5; clone size: many; CDR3 protein: CASSYRSGPQHNEQFF; CDR3 DNA: TGTGCCAGCAGTTATCGGTCAGGACCGCAGCACAATGAGCAGTTCTTC
CDR3 length: 14; D gene: TRBD1; J gene: TRBJ2-7; V gene: TRBV5-5; clone size: many; CDR3 protein: CASSITGVPYEQYF; CDR3 DNA: TGTGCCAGCAGCATCACAGGGGTCCCCTACGAGCAGTACTTC
CDR3 length: 19; D gene: .; J gene: TRBJ1-2; V gene: TRBV7-5; clone size: many; CDR3 protein: CISVPESHSEVGKTYGYTF; CDR3 DNA: .
CDR3 length: 15; D gene: TRBD1; J gene: TRBJ1-2; V gene: TRBV4-3; clone size: many; CDR3 protein: CASSPLDRGNYGYTF; CDR3 DNA: TGCGCCAGCAGCCCGCTGGACAGGGGCAACTATGGCTACACCTTC
CDR3 length: 15; D gene: TRBD1; J gene: TRBJ1-1; V gene: TRBV12-3/TRBV12-4; clone size: .; CDR3 protein: CASNMGQGMDTEAFF; CDR3 DNA: TGTGCCAGCAACATGGGACAGGGGATGGACACTGAAGCTTTCTTT
CDR3 length: 17; D gene: .; J gene: TRBJ1-2; V gene: TRBV24-1; clone size: many; CDR3 protein: CATSRTLSTRKTYGYTF; CDR3 DNA: TGTGCCACCAGTCGCACCCTTAGTACCAGAAAGACCTATGGCTACACCTTC
CDR3 length: 14; D gene: TRBD2; J gene: TRBJ2-5; V gene: TRBV7-2; clone size: few; CDR3 protein: CASSLAAGPTAQYF; CDR3 DNA: TGTGCCAGCAGCTTAGCAGCGGGGCCAACTGCCCAGTACTTC
CDR3 length: 17; D gene: .; J gene: TRBJ1-1; V gene: TRBV1; clone size: many; CDR3 protein: CTSSQDKQPYLNTEAFF; CDR3 DNA: TGCACCAGCAGCCAAGATAAACAGCCATATTTGAACACTGAAGCTTTCTTT
CDR3 length: 15; D gene: .; J gene: TRBJ1-2; V gene: TRBV14; clone size: many; CDR3 protein: CASSQDTGGGYGYTF; CDR3 DNA: TGTGCCAGCAGCCAAGATACCGGGGGCGGCTATGGCTACACCTTC